A single sample gave rise to the 14 T cell receptor beta chains below, sequenced in a study of blood T cells in healthy people across ages. A second PCR of about 6 to 12 cycles used a sample-barcoded 5' primer and a J-beta primer mix. TCRdb reanalysed the 5' RACE reads using MiXCR and keeps one entry per CDR3 protein. Counted here are around 320,000 distinct CDR3 sequences, 27% occurring once; the ten biggest clones make up 29%. The sample taken for sequencing was blood. The receptor set was obtained from a woman in her 70s in good health.

V and J are TRBV11-2 and TRBJ2-7; 9 bases fit TRBD1. The CDR3 runs 14 residues. V lost 2 bases, J lost 6 bases, and 5 bases stayed unmatched. Per the germline V gene, CDR1 is SGHAT and CDR2 is FQNNGV. Here the CDR3 reads CASSLRTGEGEQYF. For the CDR3, the DNA is TGTGCCAGCAGCTTAAGGACAGGGGAAGGCGAGCAGTACTTC. The variable domain in full, completed from reference TRBV11-2 and TRBJ2-7, reads EAGVAQSPRYKIIEKRQSVAFWCNPISGHATLYWYQQILGQGPKLLIQFQNNGVVDDSQLPKDRFSAERLKGVDSTLKIQPAKLEDSAVYLCASSLRTGEGEQYFGPGTRLTVT.

The gene calls are TRBV3-1 and TRBJ2-5; D possibly matches TRBD1 or TRBD2 (5 bases each). Germline CDR1 is LGHDT and CDR2 is YNNKEL (reference sequence). The CDR3 sequence is 14 residues long. V dropped 3 bases and J dropped 4 bases, with 12 bases sitting between them. For the CDR3, the DNA is TGTGCCAGCAGCCAGGGGGTAGTGGTAGAGACCCAGTACTTC. This encodes CASSQGVVVETQYF.

This chain uses TRBV3-1 with TRBJ1-1, with D tentatively TRBD1 (6 bases). This CDR3 has 14 residues. CDR1 and CDR2 (germline): LGHDT, YNNKEL (reference sequence). V lost 4 bases, J lost 8 bases, and 17 bases lay in between. The CDR3 DNA reads as TGTGCCAGCAGCCTTGACAGGTCCGTTAAAGAAGCTTTCTTT. Its translation is CASSLDRSVKEAFF.

A remark on this clonotype: This may be a read error: a much more frequent sequence differs by one nucleotide. V usage is TRBV7-9 and J usage is TRBJ1-4; D unresolved. V lost 4 bases and J 8 bases, leaving 20 bases between the germline ends. CDR1 and CDR2 from the germline V gene are SEHNR and FQNEAQ (reference sequence). CDR3 length equals 16 residues. In DNA form, the CDR3 reads TGTGCCAGCAGCTGGGAGATTTCCGAGGCCGTGGAAAAACTGTTTTTT. It translates to CASSWEISEAVEKLFF.

This clonotype was picked up a small number of times. V is TRBV4-2 and J is TRBJ1-2; a possible D gene is TRBD1 (5 bases). CDR1 is LGHNA and CDR2 is YNFKEQ in the germline V gene. Trimming stripped 0 bases from V and 2 bases from J, with 7 bases between. The CDR3 has 14 residues. CDR3 amino acids: CASSQDGQNYGYTF. In nucleotides, the CDR3 is TGTGCCAGCAGCCAAGATGGACAAAACTATGGCTACACCTTC.

The genes are TRBV28 and TRBJ2-5; D is unclear. Deletions cut 0 bases from V and 5 bases from J, with 13 bases between. This CDR3 region has 15 residues. Germline CDR1 MDHEN, CDR2 SYDVKM. CDR3 residues: CASSLWRLTPETQYF. CDR3 DNA sequence: TGTGCCAGCAGTTTATGGCGTCTAACCCCCGAGACCCAGTACTTC.

In this sample, this clonotype turned up a few times. The chain combines TRBV10-3 with TRBJ1-1; TRBD1 might be the D (5 bases). The CDR3 has 15 amino acids. CDR1 ENHRY and CDR2 SYGVKD come from the germline V gene. The V and J ends lost 4 bases and 1 base respectively, with 13 bases between them. The CDR3 region has the DNA TGTGCCATCAGTGCCAGCGAGGGGCCGAACACTGAAGCTTTCTTT. Its translation: CAISASEGPNTEAFF.

The CDR3 reads CASSETTPVTGRGETQYF. In DNA, the CDR3 is TGTGCCAGCAGCGAAACTACTCCCGTGACAGGGCGAGGGGAGACCCAGTACTTC. The chain employs TRBV9 and TRBJ2-5; 7 bases are a match to TRBD1. The CDR3 contains 18 residues. CDR1 and CDR2 from the germline V gene are SGDLS and YYNGEE. The V and J ends lost 3 bases and 5 bases, in that order; junction bases with no gene match: 19.

This clonotype came up a few times. The rearrangement uses TRBV7-9 and TRBJ2-5, with TRBD2 matching 8 bases. The CDR3 is made up of 16 amino acids. The germline gives CDR1 SEHNR, CDR2 FQNEAQ (reference sequence). V dropped 1 base and J dropped 2; count of bases not matched to a gene: 6. The CDR3 DNA is TGTGCCAGCAGCTTAGGCTTTAGCGGGATTCAAGAGACCCAGTACTTC. This codes for CASSLGFSGIQETQYF.

In this sample, this clonotype turned up many times. The rearrangement links TRBV7-9 to TRBJ2-7; D is unresolved. Between the trimmed V and J ends, which lost 7 bases and 6 bases, there was a span of 19 bases. The germline V gene has CDR1 SEHNR and CDR2 FQNEAQ (reference sequence). CDR3 length equals 14 residues. The CDR3 coding sequence is TGTGCCAGCACCCCAGACTCAACCCGTCGCGAGCAGTACTTC. It specifies CASTPDSTRREQYF.

This clonotype was counted a few times. This CDR3 is CASSQEAGTGGNYGYTF. The DNA for the CDR3 is TGCGCCAGCAGCCAAGAAGCAGGGACAGGGGGCAACTATGGCTACACCTTC. The genes are TRBV4-3 and TRBJ1-2; 12 bases agree with TRBD1. Germline V gives CDR1 LGHNA, CDR2 YSLEER. The CDR3 loop spans 17 amino acids. Trimming at V came to 0 bases and at J to 2 bases, leaving 4 bases not matched to a gene.

This rearrangement joins TRBV28 to TRBJ2-5; D is uncertain. CDR1 and CDR2 (germline): MDHEN, SYDVKM. Trimming took 6 bases from V and 0 from J, leaving 8 bases between them. CDR3 length equals 13 residues. The CDR3 DNA follows: TGTGCCAGCAGGGTCTGGAACCAAGAGACCCAGTACTTC. This encodes CASRVWNQETQYF.

This clonotype was picked up a small number of times. This chain uses TRBV20-1 with TRBJ2-2, with D possibly being TRBD2 (5 bases). Germline CDR1 DFQATT, CDR2 SNEGSKA (reference sequence). The CDR3 totals 14 residues. Trimming removed 3 bases from V and 5 bases from J, with 13 bases in between. DNA for the CDR3: TGCAGTGCTAGGCGTGGGAGTGATACCGGGGAGCTGTTTTTT. Encoded protein: CSARRGSDTGELFF.

This clonotype was picked up a small number of times. The chain combines TRBV18 with TRBJ1-2; a weak D match, TRBD1 (6 bases). The CDR3 consists of 14 residues. V gave up 6 bases and J gave up 13 bases, with 24 bases separating them. CDR1 is KGHSH, CDR2 LQKENI, per germline. The CDR3 region has the DNA TGTGCCAGCTCGCTCCGGGACACGGAGAAGGTCTCCACCTTC. It specifies CASSLRDTEKVSTF.